The 4 T cell receptor beta chains listed next were all sequenced from one sample in a study of cytomegalovirus exposure and HLA in healthy donors. The repertoire was sequenced with immunoSEQ multiplex PCR; TCRdb's copy has only in-frame clones and lacks some. The data contain about 330,000 clones, around 90% of them singletons. Specimen: PBMCs. Receptor source: a woman aged 25 to 39 in good health and CMV-seropositive.

This clone was seen a handful of times. The V and J genes are TRBV19 and TRBJ2-7; TRBD2 aligns across 11 bases. CDR3 size: 14 residues. Germline V CDR1 and CDR2: LNHDA, SQIVND (reference sequence). The V segment lost 5 bases and the J segment 3 bases; nucleotides outside the gene matches: 3. The CDR3 protein is CASSLLAGVYEQYF. In nucleotides, the CDR3 is TGTGCCAGTAGTTTACTAGCGGGAGTCTACGAGCAGTACTTC.

The chain joins TRBV4-3 to TRBJ2-3; no firm D call. Trimming cost V 4 bases and J 6 bases, with 17 bases left between them. The CDR3 is 15 residues long. The V gene's germline CDR1 is LGHNA and CDR2 YSLEER. The CDR3 DNA follows: TGCGCCAGCAGCCTCAATAAGGCAGCTGTTGATACGCAGTATTTT. This translates into CASSLNKAAVDTQYF.

The V and J genes are TRBV2 and TRBJ1-1, with TRBD1 identical over 9 bases. The CDR3 has 17 amino acids. Germline CDR1 SNHLY, CDR2 FYNNEI. V gave up 5 bases and J gave up 3 bases; unmatched junction bases: 13. The CDR3 loop reads CASSWDRAQGGYTEAFF. Written as DNA, the CDR3 is TGTGCCAGCAGTTGGGACAGGGCCCAAGGGGGCTACACTGAAGCTTTCTTT.

The J gene is TRBJ1-1, the V gene TRBV7-9; D remains unclear. The CDR3 totals 14 residues. With 8 bases removed from V and 3 bases from J, the gap between germline ends came to 16 bases. Germline loops: CDR1 SEHNR, CDR2 FQNEAQ (reference sequence). This chain's CDR3 is CASRPGEGHTEAFF. In DNA form, the CDR3 reads TGTGCCAGCCGCCCCGGTGAAGGGCACACTGAAGCTTTCTTT.